The 14 T cell receptor beta chains below come from one sample, sequenced in a study of blood T cell repertoires in COVID-19. Profiled with immunoSEQ multiplex PCR; TCRdb holds only in-frame clones, not every one. The table lists over 150,000 clones, approximately 86% of them singletons. Material: peripheral blood. The receptors were gathered from a woman aged 80 or older with COVID-19, enrolled during active disease.

The chain has TRBV5-1 and TRBJ2-3, with TRBD2 matching 10 bases. V gave up 4 bases and J gave up 2 bases; unmatched junction bases: 7. Germline V gives CDR1 SGHRS, CDR2 YFSETQ. This CDR3 has 16 residues. The CDR3 loop is CASSLPLAGVTDTQYF. CDR3 coding DNA: TGCGCCAGCAGCCTTCCGCTAGCGGGGGTCACAGATACGCAGTATTTT.

The V and J genes are TRBV7-9 and TRBJ1-2; D possibly corresponds to TRBD1 (6 bases). From germline, CDR1 is SEHNR and CDR2 FQNEAQ (reference sequence). V lost 0 bases and J 6 bases, leaving 8 bases between the germline ends. The CDR3 runs to 13 residues. The CDR3 loop is CASSLANRDGYTF. The DNA for the CDR3 is TGTGCCAGCAGCTTAGCCAACAGGGATGGCTACACCTTC.

In the case of this clone: Other DNA sequences in the sample encode the same CDR3. The chain carries TRBV7-9 and TRBJ2-7; perhaps TRBD1 as D (6 bases). Trimming took off 5 bases at V and 0 bases at J, with 11 bases between the two ends. Germline lookup yields CDR1 SEHNR and CDR2 FQNEAQ (reference sequence). The CDR3 totals 14 residues. The CDR3 loop is CASSPTGSSYEQYF. The CDR3 coding sequence is TGTGCCAGCAGCCCTACAGGGAGCTCCTACGAGCAGTACTTC.

The genes are TRBV18 and TRBJ1-3, with 7 positions matching TRBD1. The CDR3 contains 15 residues. The V gene end was trimmed by 1 base and the J gene end by 3 bases; junction bases not matched to a gene: 3. Germline CDR1 and CDR2: KGHSH and LQKENI. The CDR3 DNA reads as TGTGCCAGCTCACCACAGGGGGCGCGTGGAAACACCATATATTTT. Translation: CASSPQGARGNTIYF.

The genes are TRBV5-1 and TRBJ1-4; D unresolved. Deletions cut 3 bases from V and 8 bases from J, with 20 bases between. Per the germline V gene, CDR1 is SGHRS and CDR2 is YFSETQ. The CDR3 consists of 16 residues. The DNA for the CDR3 is TGCGCCAGCAGCTCTGGGCAGGAGGGAGTAGGGGAAAAACTGTTTTTT. Its protein is CASSSGQEGVGEKLFF.

The chain employs TRBV28 and TRBJ2-3; TRBD2 matches at 12 bases. The ends lost 0 bases at V and 3 bases at J; junction bases unmatched: 4. Germline-derived CDR1 and CDR2 are MDHEN and SYDVKM. This CDR3 is 17 amino acids long. The CDR3 DNA follows: TGTGCCAGCAGTTTATGGACTAGCGGGAGAGAAACAGATACGCAGTATTTT. Its protein product is CASSLWTSGRETDTQYF.

To note about this clone: Other DNA sequences in the same sample also yield this CDR3. The chain recombines TRBV25-1 with TRBJ2-7; 8 bases are a match to TRBD1. This CDR3 region has 13 residues. The V segment lost 6 bases and the J segment 0 bases; nucleotides outside the gene matches: 1. The germline V gene encodes CDR1 MGHDK and CDR2 SYGVNS. The CDR3 loop reads CASRQGGSYEQYF. The CDR3 DNA sequence: TGTGCCAGCAGACAGGGGGGCTCCTACGAGCAGTACTTC.

The chain carries TRBV5-1 and TRBJ1-2; D is unclear. Trimming cost V 4 bases and J 0 bases, with 13 bases left between them. Germline assignment: CDR1 SGHRS and CDR2 YFSETQ. The CDR3 sequence is 15 residues long. Written as DNA, the CDR3 is TGCGCCAGCAGCCCACGGCGGAGCTCTAACTATGGCTACACCTTC. This gives the protein CASSPRRSSNYGYTF.

The V and J genes are TRBV18 and TRBJ1-1; D is undetermined. The V end lost 0 bases, the J end lost 7 bases, and 9 bases lay between the germline ends. This CDR3 has 13 amino acids. Germline values: CDR1 KGHSH, CDR2 LQKENI. The CDR3 nucleotides read TGTGCCAGCTCACCACCGGGAGGCAGTGAAGCTTTCTTT. Protein product: CASSPPGGSEAFF.

V and J are TRBV5-1 and TRBJ1-4, with 11 bases fitting TRBD1. CDR1 is SGHRS, CDR2 YFSETQ, per germline. Trimming at V came to 4 bases and at J to 6 bases, leaving 8 bases not matched to a gene. The CDR3 covers 16 residues. Here the CDR3 DNA reads TGCGCCAGCAGCCCGGCCGGGACAGGGGGTGATGAAAAACTGTTTTTT. Residues: CASSPAGTGGDEKLFF.

The J gene is TRBJ2-5, the V gene TRBV7-9; D gene ambiguous. Germline lookup yields CDR1 SEHNR and CDR2 FQNEAQ (reference sequence). The V end was cut by 0 bases, the J end by 5 bases, with 7 bases between. The CDR3 has 13 residues. The CDR3 sequence is CASSLASFETQYF. In nucleotides, the CDR3 is TGTGCCAGCAGCTTAGCCAGTTTTGAGACCCAGTACTTC.

This rearrangement joins TRBV4-1 to TRBJ2-1; tentative D call: TRBD1 (5 bases). CDR1 and CDR2 from the germline V gene are MGHRA and YSYEKL. The CDR3 covers 15 residues. The V gene lost 1 base and the J gene lost 7 bases, with 14 bases spanning the gap. CDR3: CASSQAAGLGNEQFF. CDR3 nucleotides: TGCGCCAGCAGCCAAGCGGCAGGGTTGGGGAATGAGCAGTTCTTC.

This clone was picked up many times. J is TRBJ2-7 and V is TRBV11-2; 8 nucleotides line up with TRBD2. CDR1 and CDR2 from the germline V gene are SGHAT and FQNNGV. The junction had 6 bases not matched to a gene; V was cut back by 6 bases and J by 2 bases. The CDR3 is 14 amino acids. The CDR3 loop reads CASSLAGGAYEQYF. For the CDR3, the DNA is TGTGCCAGCAGTCTCGCCGGGGGGGCCTACGAGCAGTACTTC.

The V and J genes are TRBV5-4 and TRBJ1-4; a possible D gene is TRBD1 (6 bases). Between the trimmed V and J ends, which lost 3 bases and 8 bases, there was a span of 14 bases. From germline, CDR1 is SGHNT and CDR2 YYREEE (reference sequence). This CDR3 is built from 14 residues. The CDR3 sequence: CASSSTGSGEKLFF. DNA of the CDR3: TGTGCCAGCAGCTCAACAGGGTCAGGGGAAAAACTGTTTTTT. The whole variable domain, remainder taken from reference TRBV5-4 and TRBJ1-4, is ETGVTQSPTHLIKTRGQQVTLRCSSQSGHNTVSWYQQALGQGPQFIFQYYREEENGRGNFPPRFSGLQFPNYSSELNVNALELDDSALYLCASSSTGSGEKLFFGSGTQLSVL.